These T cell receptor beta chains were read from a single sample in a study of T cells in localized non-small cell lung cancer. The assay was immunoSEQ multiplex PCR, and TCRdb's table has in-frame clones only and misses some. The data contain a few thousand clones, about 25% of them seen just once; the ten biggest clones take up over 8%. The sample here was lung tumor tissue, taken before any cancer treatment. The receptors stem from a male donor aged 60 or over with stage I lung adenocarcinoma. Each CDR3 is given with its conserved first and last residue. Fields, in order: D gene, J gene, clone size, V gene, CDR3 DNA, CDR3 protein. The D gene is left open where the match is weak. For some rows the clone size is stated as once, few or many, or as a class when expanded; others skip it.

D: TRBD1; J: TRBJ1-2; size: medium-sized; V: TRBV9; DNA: TGTGCCAGCAGCGCCCGGGACAGGGGCCTTTTATATGGCTACACCTTC; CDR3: CASSARDRGLLYGYTF
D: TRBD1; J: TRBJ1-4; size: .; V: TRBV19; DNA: TGTGCCAGTAGTAAAGGGACAGGGGGACGGCAAAAACTGTTTTTT; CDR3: CASSKGTGGRQKLFF
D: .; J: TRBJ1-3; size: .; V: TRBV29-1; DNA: TGCAGCGTCTCAGGTACGAGCTCTGGAAACACCATATATTTT; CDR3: CSVSGTSSGNTIYF
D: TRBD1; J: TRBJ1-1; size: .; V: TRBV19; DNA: TGTGCCTCCAGGGGGGGGATATACACTGAAGCTTTCTTT; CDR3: CASRGGIYTEAFF
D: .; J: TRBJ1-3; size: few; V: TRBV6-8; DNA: TGTGCCAGCGGTGGCCCCTTAAACACCATATATTTT; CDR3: CASGGPLNTIYF
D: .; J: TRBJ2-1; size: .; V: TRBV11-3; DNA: TGTGCCAGCAGCTTAGTGGCAGATTCCTACAATGAGCAGTTCTTC; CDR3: CASSLVADSYNEQFF
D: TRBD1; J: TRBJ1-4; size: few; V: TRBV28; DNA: TGTGCCAGCTCACCCGACAGGGGAACTAATGAAAAACTGTTTTTT; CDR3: CASSPDRGTNEKLFF
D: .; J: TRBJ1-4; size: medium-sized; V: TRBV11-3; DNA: TGTGCCAGCAGTTTCCAGGCAACTAATGAAAAACTGTTTTTT; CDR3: CASSFQATNEKLFF
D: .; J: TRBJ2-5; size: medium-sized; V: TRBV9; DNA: TGTGCCAGCAGCGCCCTAGGGGGTTCGTTAGAGACCCAGTACTTC; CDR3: CASSALGGSLETQYF
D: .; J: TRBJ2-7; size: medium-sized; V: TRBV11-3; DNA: TGTGCCAGCAGCTTTAGGGTAACCCGAAGCTACGAGCAGTACTTC; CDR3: CASSFRVTRSYEQYF
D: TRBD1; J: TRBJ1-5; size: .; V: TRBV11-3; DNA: TGTGCCAGCAGCCCCCGGGCAGGGGGAGCGGCCCAGCATTTT; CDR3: CASSPRAGGAAQHF
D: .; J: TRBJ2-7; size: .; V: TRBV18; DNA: TGTGCCAGCTCACCACAACAGGGACGGGGCGAGCAGTACTTC; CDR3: CASSPQQGRGEQYF
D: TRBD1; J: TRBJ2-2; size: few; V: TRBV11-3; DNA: TGTGCCAGCAGCTCTGGACAGGGATGGACCGGGGAGCTGTTTTTT; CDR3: CASSSGQGWTGELFF
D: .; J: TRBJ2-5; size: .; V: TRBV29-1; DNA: TGCAGCGCCGAGGTGGGTGGAGAGACCCAGTACTTC; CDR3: CSAEVGGETQYF
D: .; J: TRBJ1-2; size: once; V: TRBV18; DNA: TGTGCCAGCTCACCCGCGGGGGGGCCTGGCTACACCTTC; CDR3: CASSPAGGPGYTF
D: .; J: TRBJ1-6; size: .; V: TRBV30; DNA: TGTGCCTGGGCGCAAATTATCTCGGACAATAATTCACCCCTCCACTTT; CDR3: CAWAQIISDNNSPLHF
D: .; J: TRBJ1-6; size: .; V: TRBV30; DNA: TGTGCCTGGGGCCAGGGGTATAATTCACCCCTCCACTTT; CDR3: CAWGQGYNSPLHF
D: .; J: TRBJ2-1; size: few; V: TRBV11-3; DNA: TGTGCCAGCAGCTTAGAAGGGGCGGCCTACAATGAGCAGTTCTTC; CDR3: CASSLEGAAYNEQFF
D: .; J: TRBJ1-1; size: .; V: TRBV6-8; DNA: TGTGCCACCCGGCGGGTAGGGGGGACTCAAATTAACACTGAAGCTTTCTTT; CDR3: CATRRVGGTQINTEAFF
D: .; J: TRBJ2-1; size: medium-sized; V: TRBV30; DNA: TGTGCCTCGGACGAAAGCTCCTACAATGAGCAGTTCTTC; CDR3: CASDESSYNEQFF
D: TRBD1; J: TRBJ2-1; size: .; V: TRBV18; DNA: TGTGCCAGCTCACCAACAGGGGTCCACTACAATGAGCAGTTCTTC; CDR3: CASSPTGVHYNEQFF
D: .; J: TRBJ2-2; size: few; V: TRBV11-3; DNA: TGTGCCAGCAGGTACACAGGGTTGGACGGGGAGCTGTTTTTT; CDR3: CASRYTGLDGELFF
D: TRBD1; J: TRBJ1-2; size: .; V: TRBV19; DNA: TGTGCCAGTAGTATAGGCAGGGGGCTTCCCCCTTATGGCTACACCTTC; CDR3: CASSIGRGLPPYGYTF
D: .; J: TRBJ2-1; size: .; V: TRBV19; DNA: TGTGCCAGTAAGGGGGAATACAATGAGCAGTTCTTC; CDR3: CASKGEYNEQFF
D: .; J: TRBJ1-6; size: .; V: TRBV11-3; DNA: TGTGCCAGCAGCTTAGAAGGCAGCGTTTCACCCCTCCACTTT; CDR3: CASSLEGSVSPLHF
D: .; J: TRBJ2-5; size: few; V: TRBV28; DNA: TGTGCCAGCAGCCCCCCGAGGGTAGCGAAAGAGACCCAGTACTTC; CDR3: CASSPPRVAKETQYF
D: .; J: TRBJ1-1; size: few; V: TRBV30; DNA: TGTGCCTGGAGTGTACGGAGGACTGAAGCTTTCTTT; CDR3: CAWSVRRTEAFF
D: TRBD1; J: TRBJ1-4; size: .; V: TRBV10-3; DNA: TGTGCCATCAGGCAGGGGGGAGATGAAAAACTGTTTTTT; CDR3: CAIRQGGDEKLFF
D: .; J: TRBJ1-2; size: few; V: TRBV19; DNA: TGTGCCTCTAGAGACCGGGGGCTCAGCTATGGCTACACCTTC; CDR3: CASRDRGLSYGYTF
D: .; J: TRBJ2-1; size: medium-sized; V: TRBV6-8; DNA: TGTGCCAGCAGCTGGGGGAATTGGGGAGAGTCCTACAATGAGCAGTTCTTC; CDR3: CASSWGNWGESYNEQFF
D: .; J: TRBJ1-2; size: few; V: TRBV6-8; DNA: TGTGCCATCAGTGCGGGGGAGTATGGCTACACCTTC; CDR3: CAISAGEYGYTF
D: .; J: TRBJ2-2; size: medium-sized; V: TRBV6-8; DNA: TGTGCCAGCAGTGTTCTTTCCACCGGGGAGCTGTTTTTT; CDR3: CASSVLSTGELFF
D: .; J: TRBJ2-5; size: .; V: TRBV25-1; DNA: TGTGCCAGCAGAGGGTTCGGGGAAGAGACCCAGTACTTC; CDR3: CASRGFGEETQYF
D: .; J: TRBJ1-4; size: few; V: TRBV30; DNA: TGTGCCTGGAGTGTTGACCGTAATGAAAAACTGTTTTTT; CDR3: CAWSVDRNEKLFF
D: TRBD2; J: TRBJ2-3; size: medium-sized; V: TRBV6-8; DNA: TGTGCCAGCAGTGGCCCAAGGACTAGCGGGGGGGCAGATACGCAGTATTTT; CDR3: CASSGPRTSGGADTQYF
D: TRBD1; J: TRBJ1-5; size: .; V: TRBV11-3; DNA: TGTGCCAGCAGCTCGGGACAGTCGAGCAATCAGCCCCAGCATTTT; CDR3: CASSSGQSSNQPQHF
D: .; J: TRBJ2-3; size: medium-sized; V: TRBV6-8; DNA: TGTGCCAGCAGACCGGACGGGCGGGCAGATACGCAGTATTTT; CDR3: CASRPDGRADTQYF
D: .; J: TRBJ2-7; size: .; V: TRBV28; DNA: TGTGCCAGCACCGCTCGCGTCGGGGGCAACGAGCAGTACTTC; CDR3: CASTARVGGNEQYF
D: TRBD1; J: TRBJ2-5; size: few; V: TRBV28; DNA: TGTGCCAGCAGTTCCGGACAGGGCAAAGAGACCCAGTACTTC; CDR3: CASSSGQGKETQYF
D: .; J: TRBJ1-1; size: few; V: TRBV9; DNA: TGTGCCAGCAGCGTAGCTGGAGGGGGTAAAACTGAAGCTTTCTTT; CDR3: CASSVAGGGKTEAFF
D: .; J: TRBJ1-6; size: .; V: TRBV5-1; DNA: TGCGCCAGCAGCCCGCGGACGGGTAATTCACCCCTCCACTTT; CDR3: CASSPRTGNSPLHF
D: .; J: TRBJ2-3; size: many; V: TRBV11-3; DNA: TGTGCCAGCAGCGATCCGGGGGCGAGCACAGATACGCAGTATTTT; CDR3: CASSDPGASTDTQYF
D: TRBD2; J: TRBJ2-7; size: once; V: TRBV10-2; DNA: TGCGCCAGCCTTCCGGGACTAGCGGGGGGCATCGACGAGCAGTACTTC; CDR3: CASLPGLAGGIDEQYF
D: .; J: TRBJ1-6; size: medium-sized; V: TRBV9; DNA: TGTGCCAGCAGCCCAGGTAGAGGGGAAAACGGTTCACCCCTCCACTTT; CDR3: CASSPGRGENGSPLHF